A selection of T cell receptor beta chains follows, all from one sample in a study of Ad26.COV2.S vaccination and SARS-CoV-2 variants. Here immunoSEQ multiplex PCR was the method, and the copy in TCRdb shows in-frame clones only, minus some. The sample shows approximately 400,000 clones, roughly 85% of them seen only once. The sample here was peripheral blood, taken in a trial of Ad26.COV2.S vaccine versus placebo. The receptors originated from a person between 18 and 60 years old who received the Ad26.COV2.S COVID-19 vaccine or a placebo. Both conserved end residues are part of each CDR3. Fields, in order: clone size, V gene, CDR3 protein. The size field is filled for only some rows; it gives once, few, many or a size class.

>-|TRBV6-5
CASILTLATYNEQFF
>-|TRBV5-1
CASSFGTGPYEQYF
>-|TRBV11-2
CASSLRGYEQYF
>-|TRBV7-7
CASSPLGGRSTDTQYF
>-|TRBV5-1
CASSLYGDQPQHF
>once|TRBV5-6
CASSPTVASGELFF
>-|TRBV10-2
CATRTSGGSYEQYF
>-|TRBV6-2/TRBV6-3
CASSSGGYTF
>once|TRBV6-5
CASRIRQGSTEAFF
>-|TRBV14
CASSQVRYEQYF
>-|TRBV3-1/TRBV3-2
CASSPNWWGNYNEQFF
>few|TRBV6-6
CASRVNRDRLLEKLFF
>-|TRBV7-2
CASSLAGLAPNEQFF
>-|TRBV7-8
CASSSPRENTEAFF
>-|TRBV19
CASSINYGVDTEAFF
>-|TRBV7-7
CASSPGLAASYEQYF
>-|TRBV5-4
CASSLAATEETQYF
>-|TRBV7-2
CASSLRRGYEQYF
>-|TRBV9
CASSVDSTSGARGTSTDTQYF
>-|TRBV2
CASSEWADYTDTQYF
>-|TRBV24-1
CATSAGTTGELFF
>-|TRBV11-3
CASSQSIPNEKLFF
>few|TRBV18
CASSGQGAVNYGYTF
>-|TRBV19
CASSMRTEAFF
>-|TRBV3-1/TRBV3-2
CASSTRLAVYNEQFF
>-|TRBV18
CASSPRDTGTDTQYF
>-|TRBV2
CASRGPVAVETQYF
>few|TRBV19
CASRPAYRGTEAFF
>-|TRBV2
CASSSDRTYSNQPQHF